This T cell receptor beta chain derives from a study of T cell responses to AZD1222 COVID-19 vaccine. Trimming pared 3 bases from V and 3 bases from J, leaving 14 bases between. This CDR3 has 15 amino acids. Germline loops: CDR1 MNHNS, CDR2 SASEGT. The repertoire was sequenced with immunoSEQ multiplex PCR; TCRdb's copy has only in-frame clones and lacks some. The table has 80,000 or so clones, around 90% seen once. Of note for this clone: Its target is not known.

Notes on the study in general: Just a handful of AZD1222 recipients were seropositive at baseline. Donor demographics were predominantly white British with a female majority; clonal diversity may be underestimated. A reported finding is that nearly half of spike-specific TCRs target unmutated variant regions. A rise in Spike-specific TCR breadth and depth followed two AZD1222 doses.

This sequence was found in an adult in good health. This specimen was peripheral blood, taken on day 0 of MenACWY control vaccination. The V call is TRBV6-1, the J call TRBJ1-1, with a possible D match to TRBD1 (5 bases). CDR3 sequence reads: CASSDVGAGDTEAFF. Written as DNA, the CDR3 is TGTGCCAGCAGTGACGTCGGGGCTGGGGACACTGAAGCTTTCTTT.